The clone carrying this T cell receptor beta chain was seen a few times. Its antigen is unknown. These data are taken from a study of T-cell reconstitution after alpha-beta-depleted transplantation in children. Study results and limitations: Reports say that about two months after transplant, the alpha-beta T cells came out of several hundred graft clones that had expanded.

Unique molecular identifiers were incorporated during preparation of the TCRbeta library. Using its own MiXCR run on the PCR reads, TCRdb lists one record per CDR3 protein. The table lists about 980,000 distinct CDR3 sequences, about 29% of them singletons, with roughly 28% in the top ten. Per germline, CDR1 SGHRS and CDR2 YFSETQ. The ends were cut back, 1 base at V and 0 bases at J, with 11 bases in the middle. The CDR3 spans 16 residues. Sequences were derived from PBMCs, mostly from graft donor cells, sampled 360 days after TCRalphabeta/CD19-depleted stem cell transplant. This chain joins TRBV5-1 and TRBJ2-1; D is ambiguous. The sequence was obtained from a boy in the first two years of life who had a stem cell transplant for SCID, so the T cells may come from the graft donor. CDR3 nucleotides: TGCGCCAGCAGCTTGTCGGGCATCCGCTCCTACAATGAGCAGTTCTTC. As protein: CASSLSGIRSYNEQFF. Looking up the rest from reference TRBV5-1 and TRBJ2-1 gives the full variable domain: KAGVTQTPRYLIKTRGQQVTLSCSPISGHRSVSWYQQTPGQGLQFLFEYFSETQRNKGNFPGRFSGRQFSNSRSEMNVSTLELGDSALYLCASSLSGIRSYNEQFFGPGTRLTVL.